This T cell receptor (beta chain) was sequenced during a study of shared clonotypes between healthy human individuals. The study, taken as a whole, reports: When naive CD4 clonotypes were compared across a few donors, around 5% were shared.

The CDR3 runs 13 residues. The V gene's germline CDR1 is MNHEY and CDR2 SMNVEV (reference sequence). V was trimmed by 10 bases and J by 3 bases, leaving 13 bases between them. In the authors' methods: Filtering differed, since immunoSEQ gave only junction sequences and no quality scores. Sequencing used immunoSEQ multiplex PCR; TCRdb keeps in-frame clones, though not all of them. That table is the source of V, J and clone size, and D and trimming were worked out from the DNA. This sample has about 2.5 million clones, with under 95% found just once. To note about this clone: Its antigen is not known.

Adults of Caucasian background living in Nashville, Tennessee made up all donors. The chain uses TRBV27 and TRBJ1-5; no firm D call. The source material was naive CD4+ T cells from PBMCs. As for subset: CD45RA+ positively selected. The clonotype comes from a man between 18 and 35 years old in good health. Some clones in this sample may be carry-over from other donors' samples. The CDR3 DNA reads TGTGCCATCCTAGGGCAGCTCAATCAGCCCCAGCATTTT. It is translated as CAILGQLNQPQHF.